The 25 T cell receptor beta chains listed next were all sequenced from one sample in a study of response to subunit inactivated influenza vaccine. In TCRdb, the RT-PCR reads were re-called with MiXCR into one record per CDR3 protein. The sample consists of approximately 570,000 distinct CDR3 sequences, under 9% of them appearing once. Here the sequenced sample was PBMCs from blood, taken 23 months after vaccination. The receptors were sampled from a man aged 50 to 75 who received an inactivated influenza vaccine.

There are a few counts of this clonotype. This chain links TRBV18 with TRBJ2-3; D gene unclear. Trimming shortened V by 6 bases and J by 4 bases, and 14 bases separated the two germline ends. The CDR3 runs 14 residues. Germline CDR1 KGHSH, CDR2 LQKENI. The CDR3 coding sequence is TGTGCCAGCTCCACCGCGGAGTCCCCAGATACGCAGTATTTT. It translates to CASSTAESPDTQYF.

This clonotype was counted many times. This chain uses TRBV5-1 with TRBJ2-5, with 9 positions matching TRBD1. The germline V gene encodes CDR1 SGHRS and CDR2 YFSETQ. The CDR3 covers 15 residues. The trim removed 5 bases at V and 3 bases at J, leaving 8 bases unmatched. The CDR3 DNA reads TGCGCCAGCAGTCCCACGACAGGGGGTAAAGAGACCCAGTACTTC. Its translation is CASSPTTGGKETQYF.

This rearrangement joins TRBV20-1 to TRBJ2-4, with D tentatively TRBD2 (5 bases). Between the trimmed V and J ends, which lost 1 base and 0 bases, there was a span of 19 bases. Per the germline V gene, CDR1 is DFQATT and CDR2 is SNEGSKA (reference sequence). This CDR3 has 18 amino acids. In nucleotides, the CDR3 is TGCAGTGCTAGAGCCCCCCCTTTGGCGGACTTAGCCAAAAACATTCAGTACTTC. Its protein is CSARAPPLADLAKNIQYF.

The chain recombines TRBV20-1 with TRBJ1-5, with 9 bases matching TRBD1. Looked up from germline, CDR1 is DFQATT and CDR2 is SNEGSKA (reference sequence). This CDR3 has 14 residues. Losses at the gene ends were 5 bases for V and 9 bases for J; bases not matched to a gene: 11. The CDR3 loop reads CSALAGTGKRPQHF. The CDR3 DNA follows: TGCAGTGCTTTAGCCGGGACAGGGAAGAGGCCCCAGCATTTT.

This clonotype was counted between two and nine times. V is TRBV7-8 and J is TRBJ2-7; TRBD2 aligns across 9 bases. V dropped 1 base and J dropped 1; count of bases not matched to a gene: 8. The CDR3 is 17 residues long. The germline V gene has CDR1 SGHVS and CDR2 FQNEAQ. The CDR3 DNA sequence: TGTGCCAGCAGCTTAGGGGGAGGCGGGAGGGGATCCTACGAGCAGTACTTC. Translated: CASSLGGGGRGSYEQYF.

Many counts were recorded for this clonotype. The chain is built from TRBV12-3 or TRBV12-4 and TRBJ1-3; 8 bases align to TRBD1. V trimming: 8 bases; J trimming: 3 bases; junction bases outside the gene matches: 9. This CDR3 contains 15 residues. The CDR3 DNA reads TGTGCCAGCGGTAACAGGGGGATAGGTGGAAACACCATATATTTT. This encodes CASGNRGIGGNTIYF.

This clonotype turned up a few times. V usage is TRBV12-5 and J usage is TRBJ2-1; D may be TRBD1 (6 bases). V lost 0 bases and J 9 bases, leaving 18 bases between the germline ends. The germline V gene has CDR1 LGHNT and CDR2 FRNRAP. The CDR3 runs 16 residues. CDR3 DNA: TGTGCTAGTGGTTTGGTCCACGGACAGCAAGAAGTTGAGCAGTTCTTC. Its protein product is CASGLVHGQQEVEQFF. The whole variable domain, filled in from reference TRBV12-5 and TRBJ2-1, reads DARVTQTPRHKVTEMGQEVTMRCQPILGHNTVFWYRQTMMQGLELLAYFRNRAPLDDSGMPKDRFSAEMPDATLATLKIQPSEPRDSAVYFCASGLVHGQQEVEQFFGPGTRLTVL.

This clonotype was counted only a few times. This sequence joins TRBV20-1 and TRBJ2-5, with 10 bases lining up with TRBD2. The germline V gene encodes CDR1 DFQATT and CDR2 SNEGSKA (reference sequence). V trimming: 3 bases; J trimming: 5 bases; junction bases outside the gene matches: 12. This CDR3 region has 16 residues. The DNA for the CDR3 is TGCAGTGCTAGCCTGACTAGCAGCGGGAGGGGCGAGACCCAGTACTTC. Translating gives CSASLTSSGRGETQYF.

In regard to this clonotype: A much larger clone differs from this one at a single base, so this may be a read error. The genes are TRBV12-3 or TRBV12-4 and TRBJ2-1; D unclear. V gave up 6 bases and J gave up 0 bases, with 12 bases separating them. CDR3 size: 15 residues. The CDR3 DNA follows: TGTGCCAGCAGCCCCCAAATCCTCTCCTACAATGAGCAGTTCTTC. It is translated as CASSPQILSYNEQFF.

This clonotype was picked up a small number of times. This chain links TRBV20-1 with TRBJ2-1, with D maybe TRBD1 (6 bases). Germline-derived CDR1 and CDR2 are DFQATT and SNEGSKA (reference sequence). The germline V and J ends were trimmed by 5 bases and 15 bases, with 11 bases remaining between them. This CDR3 has 9 residues. The DNA of the CDR3 is TGCAGTGCTCCAGGGGTCTCGTTCTTC. Translation gives CSAPGVSFF.

Ten or more counts support this clonotype. The rearrangement links TRBV11-3 to TRBJ2-1, with D maybe TRBD2 (6 bases). CDR1 and CDR2 (germline): SGHNT, YENEEA. Trimming left V 0 bases short and J 5 bases short, with 11 bases between. There are 15 residues in the CDR3. CDR3 coding DNA: TGTGCCAGCAGCTTAGATCTCGGGAGCCACAATGAGCAGTTCTTC. Its protein product is CASSLDLGSHNEQFF.

This clonotype was counted many times. The chain uses TRBV20-1 and TRBJ1-5; D may be TRBD1 (5 bases). Germline V gene data show CDR1 as DFQATT and CDR2 as SNEGSKA (reference sequence). The CDR3 loop spans 12 amino acids. V was trimmed by 5 bases and J by 4 bases, leaving 9 bases between them. The CDR3 loop is CSALGTNQPQHF. The CDR3 bases are TGCAGTGCTTTGGGGACGAATCAGCCCCAGCATTTT.

This clonotype was counted only a few times. The CDR3 is CASSKLKGLGLAGVSYNEQFF. The CDR3 DNA reads TGTGCCAGCAGCAAATTAAAAGGCTTAGGACTAGCGGGAGTATCATACAATGAGCAGTTCTTC. The rearrangement uses TRBV21-1 and TRBJ2-1; TRBD2 was called by the table and not checked on the DNA. TRBV21-1 is a recognized pseudogene. The length of the CDR3 is 21 residues.

This clonotype was observed at least ten times. The chain recombines TRBV5-1 with TRBJ1-6, with a possible D match to TRBD1 (6 bases). The V gene's germline CDR1 is SGHRS and CDR2 YFSETQ. The V and J ends lost 0 bases and 10 bases respectively, with 14 bases between them. The CDR3 covers 15 residues. CDR3 sequence: CASSLGRRGLSPLHF. CDR3 in DNA: TGCGCCAGCAGCTTGGGTCGCAGGGGATTATCACCCCTCCACTTT. Complete variable domain (other parts from reference TRBV5-1 and TRBJ1-6): KAGVTQTPRYLIKTRGQQVTLSCSPISGHRSVSWYQQTPGQGLQFLFEYFSETQRNKGNFPGRFSGRQFSNSRSEMNVSTLELGDSALYLCASSLGRRGLSPLHFGNGTRLTVT.

This clonotype was picked up a small number of times. This sequence joins TRBV5-1 and TRBJ2-7, with 9 bases that match TRBD1. Germline CDR1 and CDR2: SGHRS and YFSETQ. The CDR3 spans 14 residues. Trimming at V came to 5 bases and at J to 7 bases, leaving 10 bases not matched to a gene. The CDR3 reads CASSRDRASSEQYF. The CDR3 DNA reads as TGCGCCAGCAGTCGGGACAGGGCGAGCAGTGAGCAGTACTTC.

This clonotype appeared many times. This rearrangement joins TRBV5-5 to TRBJ1-1, with 7 bases identical to TRBD1. In germline, CDR1 is SGHKS, CDR2 YYEKEE (reference sequence). V shed 4 bases and J 1 base; nucleotides not matched to a gene: 16. The CDR3 totals 18 residues. The CDR3 here is CASSLRTGRNLGNTEAFF. CDR3 DNA sequence: TGTGCCAGCAGCCTGAGGACAGGAAGGAATCTTGGGAACACTGAAGCTTTCTTT. The entire variable domain, with the rest obtained from reference TRBV5-5 and TRBJ1-1, is as follows: DAGVTQSPTHLIKTRGQQVTLRCSPISGHKSVSWYQQVLGQGPQFIFQYYEKEERGRGNFPDRFSARQFPNYSSELNVNALLLGDSALYLCASSLRTGRNLGNTEAFFGQGTRLTVV.

This clonotype showed up just a few times. The chain has TRBV20-1 and TRBJ1-4, with D possibly being TRBD1 (5 bases). Trimming stripped 6 bases from V and 4 bases from J, with 15 bases between. Germline lookup yields CDR1 DFQATT and CDR2 SNEGSKA (reference sequence). The CDR3 covers 14 residues. The CDR3 loop reads CSAKGLSDNEKLFF. CDR3 coding DNA: TGCAGTGCGAAGGGACTTTCTGATAATGAAAAACTGTTTTTT.

This clonotype was counted at least ten times. This chain uses TRBV5-1 with TRBJ2-5; 11 bases agree with TRBD2. This CDR3 region has 15 residues. CDR1 is SGHRS and CDR2 is YFSETQ in the germline V gene. J was trimmed by 2 bases and V by 5 bases; bases with no gene match: 5. This chain's CDR3 is CASSGLAGKQETQYF. In DNA, the CDR3 is TGCGCCAGCAGTGGACTAGCGGGCAAACAAGAGACCCAGTACTTC.

This clonotype was seen a handful of times. This CDR3 reads CASSSGQGGNYGYTF. CDR3 DNA sequence: TGCGCCAGCAGCTCCGGACAGGGAGGGAACTATGGCTACACCTTC. The chain has TRBV5-1 and TRBJ1-2; TRBD1 matches 8 bases. CDR3 length: 15 residues. After removal of 3 bases from V and 2 bases from J, the junction contained 6 bases not matched to a gene. The germline CDR1 and CDR2 sequences are SGHRS and YFSETQ. The variable domain in full, with the rest retrieved from reference TRBV5-1 and TRBJ1-2, is KAGVTQTPRYLIKTRGQQVTLSCSPISGHRSVSWYQQTPGQGLQFLFEYFSETQRNKGNFPGRFSGRQFSNSRSEMNVSTLELGDSALYLCASSSGQGGNYGYTFGSGTRLTVV.

This sequence joins TRBV18 and TRBJ2-2; D unresolved. This CDR3 has 16 residues. V lost 1 base and J 1 base, leaving 10 bases between the germline ends. Germline assignment: CDR1 KGHSH and CDR2 LQKENI. The CDR3 DNA reads TGTGCCAGCTCACCACTACTGAGTCGGAACACCGGGGAGCTGTTTTTT. The encoded protein is CASSPLLSRNTGELFF.

This rearrangement joins TRBV29-1 to TRBJ2-7; 9 bases map to TRBD2. The CDR3 sequence is 14 residues long. Germline V gene sequence: CDR1 SQVTM, CDR2 ANQGSEA. V shed 6 bases, J shed 12 bases, and the junction held 18 bases outside the gene matches. The chain's CDR3 is CSVGWTSENPYVYF. The CDR3 bases are TGCAGCGTCGGCTGGACTAGCGAAAATCCCTACGTGTACTTC.

This clonotype was seen a handful of times. J is TRBJ2-5 and V is TRBV7-2; 9 bases align to TRBD1. The CDR3 is 14 residues long. The V segment lost 4 bases and the J segment 4 bases; nucleotides outside the gene matches: 4. CDR1 and CDR2 (germline): SGHTA, FQGNSA. The CDR3 here is CASSSTGGRETQYF. The CDR3 DNA reads TGTGCCAGCAGCTCGACAGGGGGTCGAGAGACCCAGTACTTC.

This clonotype showed up just a few times. The chain recombines TRBV10-1 with TRBJ1-6, with D perhaps matching TRBD1 (5 bases). V was trimmed by 0 bases and J by 10 bases, leaving 16 bases between them. CDR1 is WNHNN and CDR2 is SYGVQD in the germline V gene (reference sequence). The CDR3 totals 16 residues. The CDR3 DNA is TGCGCCAGCAGTGAGTCGGGGACCGCCGTCCGATCACCCCTCCACTTT. Amino acid sequence: CASSESGTAVRSPLHF.

The table lists this clonotype with a few counts. This chain connects TRBV12-3 or TRBV12-4 to TRBJ2-2; D perhaps matches TRBD2 (5 bases). The length of the CDR3 is 14 residues. Trimming removed 4 bases from V and 4 bases from J, with 10 bases in between. CDR3 protein: CASSSGVITGELFF. The CDR3 DNA reads as TGTGCCAGCAGTTCCGGGGTTATCACCGGGGAGCTGTTTTTT.

CDR3 region: CASRVGGAVQYF. Here the CDR3 DNA reads TGTGCCAGCAGGGTTGGGGGCGCAGTGCAGTACTTC. The chain employs TRBV2 and TRBJ2-7; TRBD1 is a possible D gene (6 bases). Germline V lookup: CDR1 SNHLY, CDR2 FYNNEI. The CDR3 runs 12 residues. V shed 6 bases and J shed 9 bases, with 15 bases lying between them.